The rows below give T cell receptor beta chains drawn from one sample of a study of identical twins. TCRdb re-analysed the 5' RACE reads in MiXCR, keeping a single row per CDR3 protein. The table records 1,800,000 or so distinct CDR3 sequences, about 31% of them present only once. The sequencing sample was made of cord blood. The receptor set was obtained from a newborn girl in good health. The CDR3 runs from the conserved cysteine through the conserved F or W. A D gene is named only where the DNA matches it firmly. Expanded clones get a size class; other rows say once, few or many, or leave the size out.

.	many	TRBV6-6	TRBJ2-4	14	CASSPGGAKNIQYF	TGTGCCAGCAGTCCCGGGGGTGCCAAAAACATTCAGTACTTC
.	.	TRBV6-1	TRBJ1-5	15	CASSPSRTPNQPQHF	TGTGCCAGCAGCCCAAGCCGGACACCTAATCAGCCCCAGCATTTT
.	.	TRBV25-1	TRBJ2-7	14	CASSEARQPYEHYF	TGTGCCAGCAGTGAGGCTAGACAGCCCTACGAGCACTACTTC
.	.	TRBV28	TRBJ1-2	11	CASRAGNGYTF	TGTGCCAGCAGGGCAGGGAATGGCTACACCTTC
.	.	TRBV18	TRBJ2-7	14	CASSPLATQTEQYF	TGTGCCAGCTCACCTTTAGCAACCCAGACCGAGCAGTACTTC
.	many	TRBV24-1	TRBJ2-6	15	CATSDFSSGANVLTF	TGTGCCACCAGTGATTTCAGCTCTGGGGCCAACGTCCTGACTTTC
TRBD1	.	TRBV5-1	TRBJ1-1	18	CASSRSIGQGTKVTEAFF	TGCGCCAGCAGCCGCTCTATCGGACAGGGTACAAAAGTCACTGAAGCTTTCTTT
TRBD2	.	TRBV9	TRBJ2-5	16	CASSAGLAGGPETQYF	TGTGCCAGCAGCGCCGGGCTAGCGGGAGGGCCGGAGACCCAGTACTTC
TRBD2	once	TRBV2	TRBJ2-1	17	CASSKTFRDYPYNEQFF	TGTGCCAGCAGCAAAACTTTTCGGGACTATCCTTACAATGAGCAGTTCTTC
TRBD1	.	TRBV6-1	TRBJ2-1	17	CASSEYRGSTGLNEQFF	TGTGCCAGCAGTGAATACAGGGGGTCGACAGGGCTCAATGAGCAGTTCTTC
TRBD1	.	TRBV6-1	TRBJ2-5	15	CASIAGTGGGETQYF	TGTGCCAGCATAGCCGGGACAGGGGGCGGTGAGACCCAGTACTTC
.	many	TRBV29-1	TRBJ2-3	12	CSVRDEADTQYF	TGCAGCGTACGGGATGAGGCAGATACGCAGTATTTT
.	few	TRBV20-1	TRBJ2-7	13	CSAMGDDTYEQYF	TGCAGTGCCATGGGGGACGATACTTACGAGCAGTACTTC
TRBD1	.	TRBV25-1	TRBJ2-2	16	CASSARDREDTGELFF	TGTGCCAGCAGTGCCCGGGACAGGGAGGACACCGGGGAGCTGTTTTTT
TRBD1	few	TRBV28	TRBJ1-5	17	CASSRVPDRGSNQPQHF	TGTGCCAGCAGCCGCGTTCCGGACAGGGGAAGCAATCAGCCCCAGCATTTT
.	few	TRBV29-1	TRBJ1-6	13	CSVEDNANSPLHF	TGCAGCGTTGAAGATAACGCTAATTCACCCCTCCACTTT
.	.	TRBV27	TRBJ1-1	13	CASSLLRDGQAFF	TGTGCCAGCAGTTTACTCCGGGACGGCCAAGCTTTCTTT
TRBD2	many	TRBV5-1	TRBJ2-7	14	CASSLAGFPYEQYF	TGCGCCAGCAGCTTAGCGGGGTTTCCCTACGAGCAGTACTTC
.	few	TRBV5-6	TRBJ2-3	12	CASSYQGITQYF	TGTGCCAGCAGCTATCAGGGGATTACGCAGTATTTT
.	many	TRBV5-6	TRBJ1-5	12	CASSTVNQPQHF	TGTGCCAGCAGCACGGTCAATCAGCCCCAGCATTTT
TRBD1	few	TRBV12-3/TRBV12-4	TRBJ1-2	15	CASSSPRQGIHGYTF	TGTGCCAGCAGTTCTCCGCGACAGGGGATCCATGGCTACACCTTC
TRBD2	.	TRBV10-2	TRBJ2-3	15	CASSDSGGGTDTQYF	TGCGCCAGCAGTGATTCGGGGGGGGGCACAGATACGCAGTATTTT
TRBD1	.	TRBV20-1	TRBJ2-1	15	CSAPRGGQAYNEQFF	TGCAGTGCTCCCCGAGGGGGACAGGCCTACAATGAGCAGTTCTTC
TRBD2	.	TRBV3-1	TRBJ2-1	16	CASSHRKRGVYNEQFF	TGTGCCAGCAGCCACCGGAAGCGGGGGGTGTACAATGAGCAGTTCTTC
TRBD2	.	TRBV20-1	TRBJ2-5	13	CSARREYSNEQYF	TGCAGTGCGCGGCGGGAGTATAGCAATGAGCAGTACTTC
.	.	TRBV14	TRBJ1-1	14	CASSQTLLNTEAFF	TGTGCCAGCAGCCAGACCCTCTTGAACACTGAAGCTTTCTTT
TRBD1	.	TRBV24-1	TRBJ2-3	20	CATSDFGDRGHQHPTDTQYF	TGTGCCACCAGTGATTTTGGGGACAGGGGGCACCAACACCCCACAGATACGCAGTATTTT
.	.	TRBV5-1	TRBJ1-2	14	CASSLRTRNYGYTF	TGCGCCAGCAGCTTGAGGACACGTAACTATGGCTACACCTTC
TRBD2	few	TRBV28	TRBJ2-3	16	CASSITSGRRVDTQYF	TGTGCCAGCAGTATCACTAGCGGGAGGAGGGTGGATACGCAGTATTTT
TRBD2	.	TRBV28	TRBJ2-7	16	CASSFYLGREGYEQYF	TGTGCCAGCAGTTTTTATCTAGGGCGGGAGGGCTACGAGCAGTACTTC
TRBD2	few	TRBV27	TRBJ2-3	16	CASSIGTSTSTDTQYF	TGTGCCAGCAGTATTGGGACTAGCACTAGCACAGATACGCAGTATTTT
.	.	TRBV20-1	TRBJ2-1	15	CSAPDYPSSYNEQFF	TGCAGTGCTCCCGACTATCCCAGCTCCTACAATGAGCAGTTCTTC
TRBD2	.	TRBV18	TRBJ2-1	17	CASSPLAGGPSYNVQFF	TGTGCCAGCTCACCACTAGCGGGGGGGCCCTCCTACAATGTGCAGTTCTTC
TRBD1	few	TRBV4-1	TRBJ2-3	16	CASSQTGGGLGDTQYF	TGCGCCAGCAGCCAAACAGGGGGAGGCTTGGGAGATACGCAGTATTTT
.	.	TRBV7-3	TRBJ2-6	16	CASSLIRGSGANVLTF	TGTGCCAGCAGCTTAATCAGGGGCTCTGGGGCCAACGTCCTGACTTTC
.	.	TRBV20-1	TRBJ1-6	10	CSARDNRLHF	TGCAGTGCTAGAGACAATCGCCTCCACTTT
TRBD2	.	TRBV6-6	TRBJ2-5	14	CASSRTSLGETQYF	TGTGCCAGCAGTAGGACTAGCCTCGGGGAGACCCAGTACTTC
.	.	TRBV28	TRBJ2-7	17	CASSFPDQGQASYEQYF	TGTGCCAGCAGTTTCCCCGACCAGGGACAAGCCTCCTACGAGCAGTACTTC
TRBD1	many	TRBV13	TRBJ2-7	14	CASSSIDRVYEQYF	TGTGCCAGCAGCTCAATCGACAGGGTCTACGAGCAGTACTTC
.	.	TRBV5-1	TRBJ1-6	14	CASSGWTGDSPLHF	TGCGCCAGCAGCGGATGGACTGGTGATTCACCCCTCCACTTT
.	.	TRBV4-2	TRBJ1-3	15	CASSQDRAAGNTIYF	TGTGCCAGCAGCCAAGACAGGGCCGCTGGAAACACCATATATTTT
.	few	TRBV6-1	TRBJ2-7	18	CASSELSPLGSATYEQYF	TGTGCCAGCAGTGAATTAAGCCCGCTTGGTTCAGCAACCTACGAGCAGTACTTC
.	few	TRBV3-1	TRBJ1-2	12	CASRQGVEGYTF	TGTGCCAGCAGACAAGGAGTGGAGGGCTACACCTTC
.	.	TRBV6-6	TRBJ2-3	13	CASTLQNGDTQYF	TGTGCCAGCACACTCCAAAACGGAGATACGCAGTATTTT